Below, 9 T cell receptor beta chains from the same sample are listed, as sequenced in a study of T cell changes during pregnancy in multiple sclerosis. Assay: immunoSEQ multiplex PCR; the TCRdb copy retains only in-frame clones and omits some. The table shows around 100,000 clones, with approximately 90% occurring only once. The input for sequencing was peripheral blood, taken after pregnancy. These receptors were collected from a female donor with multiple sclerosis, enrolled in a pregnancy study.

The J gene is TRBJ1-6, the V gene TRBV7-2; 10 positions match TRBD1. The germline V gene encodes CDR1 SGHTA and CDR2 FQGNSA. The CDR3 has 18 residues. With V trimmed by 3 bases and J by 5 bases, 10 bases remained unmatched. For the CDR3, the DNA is TGTGCCAGCAGCTTTATGCCGGGACAGGGGAGTAATAATTCACCCCTCCACTTT. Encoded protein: CASSFMPGQGSNNSPLHF.

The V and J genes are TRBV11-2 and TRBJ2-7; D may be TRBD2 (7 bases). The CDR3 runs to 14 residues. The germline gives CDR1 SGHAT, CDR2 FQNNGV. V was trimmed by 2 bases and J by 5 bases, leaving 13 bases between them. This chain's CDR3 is CASSLLGGLDEQYF. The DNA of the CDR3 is TGTGCCAGCAGCTTATTGGGGGGGCTCGACGAGCAGTACTTC.

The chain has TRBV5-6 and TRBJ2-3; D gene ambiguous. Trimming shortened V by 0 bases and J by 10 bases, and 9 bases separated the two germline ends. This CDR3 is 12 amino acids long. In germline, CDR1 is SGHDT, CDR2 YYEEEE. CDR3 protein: CASSLDAVAQYF. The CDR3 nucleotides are TGTGCCAGCAGCTTGGATGCGGTGGCGCAGTATTTT.

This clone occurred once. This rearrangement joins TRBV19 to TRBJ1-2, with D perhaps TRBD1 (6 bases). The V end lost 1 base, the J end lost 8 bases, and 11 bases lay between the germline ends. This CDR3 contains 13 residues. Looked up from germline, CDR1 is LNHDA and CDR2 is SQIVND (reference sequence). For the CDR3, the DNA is TGTGCCAGTAGTATAGGGACAGATTACGGCTACACCTTC. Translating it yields CASSIGTDYGYTF.

CDR3 coding DNA: TGTGCCAGCACCCGCAGGAATCGGGCAGGGGGCGGTCAGCCCCAGCATTTT. Protein product: CASTRRNRAGGGQPQHF. This chain uses TRBV28 with TRBJ1-5; TRBD1 agrees at 8 bases. The junction had 17 bases not matched to a gene; V was cut back by 7 bases and J by 6 bases. Germline CDR1 is MDHEN and CDR2 is SYDVKM. The CDR3 consists of 17 residues.

The CDR3 region is CASSGSGQGKEKLFF. DNA for the CDR3: TGTGCCAGCAGCGGGTCGGGACAGGGAAAAGAAAAACTGTTTTTT. The rearrangement joins TRBV9 to TRBJ1-4, with TRBD1 matching 9 bases. From germline, CDR1 is SGDLS and CDR2 YYNGEE. The CDR3 totals 15 residues. Unmatched junction bases numbered 8, after V lost 3 bases and J lost 8 bases.

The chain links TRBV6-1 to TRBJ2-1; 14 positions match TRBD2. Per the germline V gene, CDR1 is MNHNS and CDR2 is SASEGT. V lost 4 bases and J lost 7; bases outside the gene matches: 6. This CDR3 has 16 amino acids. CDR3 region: CASSGRTSGGKNEQFF. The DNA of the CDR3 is TGTGCCAGCAGTGGAAGGACTAGCGGGGGGAAAAATGAGCAGTTCTTC.

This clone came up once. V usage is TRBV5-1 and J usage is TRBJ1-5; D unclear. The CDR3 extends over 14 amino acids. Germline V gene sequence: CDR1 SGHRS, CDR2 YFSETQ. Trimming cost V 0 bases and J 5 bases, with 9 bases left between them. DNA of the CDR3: TGCGCCAGCAGCTTGGAGTCCGGAGATCAGCCCCAGCATTTT. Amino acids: CASSLESGDQPQHF.

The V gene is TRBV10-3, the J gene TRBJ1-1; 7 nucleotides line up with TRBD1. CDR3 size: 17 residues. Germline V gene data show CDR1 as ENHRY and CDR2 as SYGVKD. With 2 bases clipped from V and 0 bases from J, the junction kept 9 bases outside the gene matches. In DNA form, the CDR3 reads TGTGCCATCAGTGAGACAGCCGGGACAGACATGAACACTGAAGCTTTCTTT. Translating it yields CAISETAGTDMNTEAFF.